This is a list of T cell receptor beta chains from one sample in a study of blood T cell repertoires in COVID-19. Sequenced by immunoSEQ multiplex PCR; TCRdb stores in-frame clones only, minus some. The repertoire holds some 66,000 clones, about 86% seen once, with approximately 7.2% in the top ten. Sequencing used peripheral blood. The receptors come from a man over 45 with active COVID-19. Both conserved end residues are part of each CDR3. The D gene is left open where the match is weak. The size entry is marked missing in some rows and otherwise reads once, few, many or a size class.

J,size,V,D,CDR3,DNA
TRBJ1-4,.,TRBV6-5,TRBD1,CASSYGQGNEKLFF,TGTGCCAGCAGTTATGGACAGGGGAATGAAAAACTGTTTTTT
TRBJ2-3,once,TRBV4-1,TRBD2,CASSRGLAGSTDTQYF,TGCGCCAGCAGCCGGGGACTAGCGGGGAGCACAGATACGCAGTATTTT
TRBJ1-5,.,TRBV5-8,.,CASSLDLQPQHF,TGTGCCAGCAGCTTGGATCTTCAGCCCCAGCATTTT
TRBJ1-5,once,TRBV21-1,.,CASSSGTGAGQPQHF,TGTGCCAGCAGCAGTGGGACAGGGGCTGGGCAGCCCCAGCATTTT
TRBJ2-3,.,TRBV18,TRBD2,CASSTRTSGSSDTQYF,TGTGCCAGCTCAACCAGGACTAGCGGGAGCTCAGATACGCAGTATTTT
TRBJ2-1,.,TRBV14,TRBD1,CASSARDRGRGNEQFF,TGTGCCAGCAGCGCCCGGGACAGGGGGCGGGGGAATGAGCAGTTCTTC
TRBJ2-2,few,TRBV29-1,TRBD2,CSVGLAGNTGELFF,TGCAGCGTTGGACTAGCGGGAAACACCGGGGAGCTGTTTTTT
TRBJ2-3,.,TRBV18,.,CASSPETRADTQYF,TGTGCCAGCTCACCTGAGACTAGGGCAGATACGCAGTATTTT
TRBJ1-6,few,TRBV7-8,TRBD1,CASSLAGQGASPLHF,TGTGCCAGCAGCTTAGCGGGGCAGGGGGCTTCACCCCTCCACTTT
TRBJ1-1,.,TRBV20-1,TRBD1,CSAAPTGNAFF,TGCAGTGCAGCCCCGACAGGGAATGCTTTCTTT
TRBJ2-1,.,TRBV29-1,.,CSVDRGYNEQFF,TGCAGCGTTGATCGCGGATACAATGAGCAGTTCTTC
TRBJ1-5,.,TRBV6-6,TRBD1,CASRDRVGDQPQHF,TGTGCCAGCAGGGACAGGGTAGGGGATCAGCCCCAGCATTTT
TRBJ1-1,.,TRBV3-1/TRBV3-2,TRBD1,CASSQVQGRTEAFF,TGTGCCAGCAGCCAAGTACAGGGGAGGACTGAAGCTTTCTTT
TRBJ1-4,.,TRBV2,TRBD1,CASRQGDGTNEKLFF,TGTGCCAGCAGACAGGGGGATGGAACTAATGAAAAACTGTTTTTT
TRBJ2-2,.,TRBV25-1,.,CASSELSTGELFF,TGTGCCAGCAGTGAATTATCCACCGGGGAGCTGTTTTTT
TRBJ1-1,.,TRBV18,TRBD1,CASSPGTGGATEAFF,TGTGCCAGCTCACCTGGGACAGGGGGCGCCACTGAAGCTTTCTTT
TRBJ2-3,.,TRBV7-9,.,CASSPAERESRTDTQYF,TGTGCCAGCAGCCCCGCAGAACGGGAGAGTAGGACAGATACGCAGTATTTT
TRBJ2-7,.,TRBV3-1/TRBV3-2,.,CASSQRLVGYYEQYF,TGTGCCAGCAGCCAGAGGCTGGTGGGTTACTACGAGCAGTACTTC
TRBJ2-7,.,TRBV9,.,CASSVAQYTEQYF,TGTGCCAGCAGCGTAGCTCAGTATACCGAGCAGTACTTC
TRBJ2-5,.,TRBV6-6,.,CASSYGTLQETQYF,TGTGCCAGCAGTTACGGGACACTTCAAGAGACCCAGTACTTC
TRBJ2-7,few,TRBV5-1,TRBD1,CASSGTANTYEQYF,TGCGCCAGCAGCGGGACAGCCAATACCTACGAGCAGTACTTC
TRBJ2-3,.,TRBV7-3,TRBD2,CASSGGLWTDTQYF,TGTGCCAGCAGTGGGGGACTATGGACAGATACGCAGTATTTT
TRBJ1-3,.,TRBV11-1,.,CASSDGAGVTGNTIYF,TGTGCCAGCAGCGACGGGGCAGGGGTCACTGGAAACACCATATATTTT
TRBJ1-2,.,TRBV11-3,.,CASSETGSYGYTF,TGTGCCAGCAGCGAAACAGGGAGCTACGGCTACACCTTC
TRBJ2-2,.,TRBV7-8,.,CASSLNRLTRSGNTGELFF,TGTGCCAGCAGCTTAAACCGTCTGACTAGATCGGGCAACACCGGGGAGCTGTTTTTT
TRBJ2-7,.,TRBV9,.,CASSPAPLAGLLTYEQYF,TGTGCCAGCAGCCCAGCCCCCTTGGCAGGGTTACTCACCTACGAGCAGTACTTC
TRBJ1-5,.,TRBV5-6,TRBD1,CASSGQQGAVQPQHF,TGTGCCAGCAGCGGACAACAGGGGGCTGTTCAGCCCCAGCATTTT
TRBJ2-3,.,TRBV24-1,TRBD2,CATSDSQAGGRDTQYF,TGTGCCACCAGTGATTCCCAAGCGGGAGGGCGAGATACGCAGTATTTT
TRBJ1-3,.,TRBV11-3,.,CASSPIGDSGNTIYF,TGTGCCAGCAGTCCGATCGGAGATTCTGGAAACACCATATATTTT
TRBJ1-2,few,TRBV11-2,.,CASSGIRGRTYGYTF,TGTGCCAGCAGCGGTATCAGGGGCCGTACCTATGGCTACACCTTC
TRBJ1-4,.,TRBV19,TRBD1,CASSRDRSNEKLFF,TGTGCCAGTAGCCGGGACAGATCTAATGAAAAACTGTTTTTT
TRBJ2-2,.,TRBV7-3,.,CASSPSKTTRGGELFF,TGTGCCAGCAGCCCATCTAAGACTACTAGAGGCGGGGAGCTGTTTTTT
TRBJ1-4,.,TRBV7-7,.,CASSPALSEKLFF,TGTGCCAGCAGCCCAGCACTATCTGAAAAACTGTTTTTT
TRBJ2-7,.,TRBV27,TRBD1,CASSLAGTGTYEQYF,TGTGCCAGCAGTCTCGCCGGGACAGGGACCTACGAGCAGTACTTC
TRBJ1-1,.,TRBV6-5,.,CASSPRTGSEAFF,TGTGCCAGCAGTCCCAGGACTGGGAGTGAAGCTTTCTTT
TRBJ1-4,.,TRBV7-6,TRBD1,CATPGQLIEKLFF,TGTGCCACCCCGGGACAGCTTATTGAAAAACTGTTTTTT
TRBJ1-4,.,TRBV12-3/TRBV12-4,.,CASSPPPNEKLFF,TGTGCCAGCAGCCCCCCCCCGAATGAAAAACTGTTTTTT
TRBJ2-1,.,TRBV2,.,CASATGLVYNEQFF,TGTGCCAGTGCGACCGGACTGGTCTACAATGAGCAGTTCTTC
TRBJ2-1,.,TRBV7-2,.,CASSPASTNTYNEQFF,TGTGCCAGCAGCCCCGCGAGTACTAATACCTACAATGAGCAGTTCTTC
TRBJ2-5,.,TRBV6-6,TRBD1,CATILRPGQLRETQYF,TGTGCCACCATCCTTCGCCCGGGACAGCTCCGAGAGACCCAGTACTTC
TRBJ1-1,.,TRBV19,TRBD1,CASKSDRDGEAFF,TGTGCCAGTAAGTCGGACAGGGACGGTGAAGCTTTCTTT
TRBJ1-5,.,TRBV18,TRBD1,CASSPTGTAGNQPQHF,TGTGCCAGCTCACCTACCGGGACAGCGGGCAATCAGCCCCAGCATTTT
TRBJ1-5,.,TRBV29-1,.,CSVAGSPNQPQHF,TGCAGCGTTGCGGGGTCCCCCAATCAGCCCCAGCATTTT
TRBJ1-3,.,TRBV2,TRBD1,CASRQQGSSGNTIYF,TGTGCCAGCAGACAACAGGGGAGCTCTGGAAACACCATATATTTT
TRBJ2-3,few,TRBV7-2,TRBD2,CASSPGGIGTDTQYF,TGTGCCAGCAGCCCGGGGGGAATCGGTACAGATACGCAGTATTTT
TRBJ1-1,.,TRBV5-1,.,CASSLGLPKNTEAFF,TGCGCCAGCAGCTTAGGACTGCCGAAGAACACTGAAGCTTTCTTT
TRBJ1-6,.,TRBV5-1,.,CASSLRVEGLDSPLHF,TGCGCCAGCAGCTTGCGGGTGGAGGGTCTGGATTCACCCCTCCACTTT
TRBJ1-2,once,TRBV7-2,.,CASSSPQPRGYTF,TGTGCCAGCAGCTCCCCTCAGCCGAGGGGCTACACCTTC
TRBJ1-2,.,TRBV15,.,CATSRVRESYGYTF,TGTGCCACCAGCAGAGTACGGGAGAGCTATGGCTACACCTTC
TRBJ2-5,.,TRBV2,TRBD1,CASRTTGKETQYF,TGTGCCAGCAGGACGACAGGGAAAGAGACCCAGTACTTC
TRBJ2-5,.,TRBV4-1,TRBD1,CASSQYGAGGETQYF,TGCGCCAGCAGCCAATACGGGGCAGGGGGAGAGACCCAGTACTTC
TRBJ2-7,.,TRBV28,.,CASTRGGTYEQYF,TGTGCCAGCACTAGGGGCGGAACCTACGAGCAGTACTTC
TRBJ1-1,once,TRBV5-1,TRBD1,CASSLSFRRQGLSTEAFF,TGCGCCAGCAGCTTGAGTTTTAGGAGACAGGGACTCTCGACTGAAGCTTTCTTT